This TCR beta chain was documented in a study of T cell changes during pregnancy in multiple sclerosis. The table came from immunoSEQ multiplex PCR; TCRdb's copy has only in-frame clones and leaves some out. Of 100,000 or so clones listed, about 90% are singletons. Looked up from germline, CDR1 is MNHEY and CDR2 is SMNVEV (reference sequence). The CDR3 totals 13 residues. The V gene lost 6 bases and the J gene lost 7 bases, with 10 bases spanning the gap. The sequenced sample was peripheral blood, obtained after pregnancy. The chain has TRBV27 and TRBJ1-6; D might be TRBD1 (6 bases). The TCR sequence derives from a female donor with multiple sclerosis, enrolled in a pregnancy study. As DNA, the CDR3 is TGTGCCAGCAGCCGGGACACCAATTCACCCCTCCACTTT. Its translation: CASSRDTNSPLHF.